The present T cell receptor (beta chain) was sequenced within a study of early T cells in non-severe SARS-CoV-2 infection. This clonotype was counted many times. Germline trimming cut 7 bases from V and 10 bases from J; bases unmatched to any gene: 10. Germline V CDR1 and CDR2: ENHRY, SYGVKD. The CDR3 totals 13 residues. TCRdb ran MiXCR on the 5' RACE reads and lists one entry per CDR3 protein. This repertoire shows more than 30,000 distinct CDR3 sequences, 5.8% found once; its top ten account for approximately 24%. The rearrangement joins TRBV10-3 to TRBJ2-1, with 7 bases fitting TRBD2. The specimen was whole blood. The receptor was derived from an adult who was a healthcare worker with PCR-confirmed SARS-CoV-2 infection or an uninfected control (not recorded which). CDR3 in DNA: TGTGCCATCAAACCCCTAGCGGAGGCAGAGCAGTTCTTC. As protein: CAIKPLAEAEQFF.